A single sample gave rise to the 2 T cell receptor beta chains below, sequenced in a study of blood T cell repertoires in COVID-19. Generated by immunoSEQ multiplex PCR, the TCRdb table keeps only in-frame clones and is missing some. The sample has about 370,000 clones; 90% are singletons. Sequences were obtained from peripheral blood. All receptors come from a man between 18 and 35 years old with active or convalescent COVID-19.

V gene TRBV30 combines with J gene TRBJ1-1; 9 bases map to TRBD1. Trimming took 1 base from V and 6 from J; bases not matched to a gene: 9. The V gene's germline CDR1 is GTSNPN and CDR2 SVGIG (reference sequence). The CDR3 runs to 15 residues. In nucleotides, the CDR3 is TGTGCCTGGAGTGCCGCCGGAACAGGGGGCCCTGAAGCTTTCTTT. Protein: CAWSAAGTGGPEAFF.

The CDR3 loop reads CASRLYSYNSPLHF. As DNA, the CDR3 is TGTGCCAGCAGACTTTACTCCTATAATTCACCCCTCCACTTT. The chain links TRBV27 to TRBJ1-6, with no clear D. Per the germline V gene, CDR1 is MNHEY and CDR2 is SMNVEV (reference sequence). V was trimmed by 6 bases and J by 0 bases, leaving 6 bases between them. The CDR3 is made up of 14 amino acids.